This paragraph covers one T cell receptor beta chain sequence. The antigen is undetermined. This specimen belongs to a study of cytomegalovirus exposure and HLA in healthy donors. Regarding the study as a whole: Earlier analysis yielded a pattern in which most TCR beta V segments were productive about 90% or about 30% of the time. Some highly shared sequence variants likely arose as a pipeline artifact.

This CDR3 spans 15 amino acids. The J segment lost 1 base and the V segment lost 2 bases, leaving 4 bases of the junction unmatched. CDR1 is SGHTS and CDR2 is YDEGEE in the germline V gene. A multiplex PCR was run with 60 Vbeta primers and 13 Jbeta primers. Using immunoSEQ multiplex PCR, the repertoire was profiled, and TCRdb retains in-frame clones only, with some absent. The repertoire consists of approximately 190,000 clones, with about 79% occurring once and the leading ten covering 0.075% to 0.1%. This TCR was sampled from a boy aged 2-9 years in good health and CMV-seronegative. The genes are TRBV5-8 and TRBJ2-7, with TRBD1 matching 9 bases. What was sequenced was PBMCs. The CDR3 DNA is TGTGCCAGCAGCTTAGGGGACAGGGCTTCCTACGAGCAGTACTTC. Amino acids: CASSLGDRASYEQYF.